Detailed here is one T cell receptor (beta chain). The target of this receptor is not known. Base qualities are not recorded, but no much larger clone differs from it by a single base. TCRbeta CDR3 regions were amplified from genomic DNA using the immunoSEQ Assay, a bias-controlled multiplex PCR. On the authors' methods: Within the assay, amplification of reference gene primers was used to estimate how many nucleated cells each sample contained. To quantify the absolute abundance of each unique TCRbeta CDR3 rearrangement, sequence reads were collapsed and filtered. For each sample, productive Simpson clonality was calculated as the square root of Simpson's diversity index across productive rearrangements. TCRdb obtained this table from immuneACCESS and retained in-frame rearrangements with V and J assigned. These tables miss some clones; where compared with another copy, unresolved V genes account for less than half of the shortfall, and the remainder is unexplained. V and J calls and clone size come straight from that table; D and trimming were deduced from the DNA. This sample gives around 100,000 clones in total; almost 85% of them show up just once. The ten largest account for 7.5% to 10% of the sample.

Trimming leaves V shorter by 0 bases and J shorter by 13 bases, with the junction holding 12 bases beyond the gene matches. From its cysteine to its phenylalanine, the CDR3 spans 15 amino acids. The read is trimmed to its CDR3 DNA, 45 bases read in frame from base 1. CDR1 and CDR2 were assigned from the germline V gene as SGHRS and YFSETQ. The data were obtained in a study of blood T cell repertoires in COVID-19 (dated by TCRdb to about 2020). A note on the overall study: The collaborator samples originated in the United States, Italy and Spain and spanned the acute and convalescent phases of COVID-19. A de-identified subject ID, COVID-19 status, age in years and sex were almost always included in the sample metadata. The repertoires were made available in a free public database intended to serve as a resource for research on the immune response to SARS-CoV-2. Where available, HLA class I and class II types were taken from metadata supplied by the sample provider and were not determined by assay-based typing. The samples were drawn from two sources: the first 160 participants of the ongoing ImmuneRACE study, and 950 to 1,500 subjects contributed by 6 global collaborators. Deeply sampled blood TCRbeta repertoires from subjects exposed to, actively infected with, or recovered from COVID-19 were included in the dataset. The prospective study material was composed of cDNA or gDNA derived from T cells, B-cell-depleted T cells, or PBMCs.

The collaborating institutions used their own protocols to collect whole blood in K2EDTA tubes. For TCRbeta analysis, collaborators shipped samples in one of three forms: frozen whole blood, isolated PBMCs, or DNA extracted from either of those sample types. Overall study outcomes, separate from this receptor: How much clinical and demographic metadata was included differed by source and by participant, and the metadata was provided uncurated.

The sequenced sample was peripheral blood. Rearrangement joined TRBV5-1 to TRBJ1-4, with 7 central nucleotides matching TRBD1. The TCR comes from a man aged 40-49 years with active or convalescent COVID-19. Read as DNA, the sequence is TGCGCCAGCAGCTTGGAGAGGGGGCAGGGGTTGGGACTGTTTTTT. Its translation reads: CASSLERGQGLGLFF.